Presented here are 4 T cell receptor beta chains from one specimen sequenced in a study of blood T cell repertoires in COVID-19. This table comes from immunoSEQ multiplex PCR, and its TCRdb copy is limited to in-frame clones, with some not included. The sample contains about 140,000 clones, around 86% of which appear only once. Specimen: peripheral blood. These receptors were obtained from a human donor in a cohort sampled during active COVID-19.

With respect to this clone: The junction and the germline gene differ at one end; a read error may be behind it. V gene TRBV20-1 combines with J gene TRBJ2-7; 9 nucleotides line up with TRBD1. The CDR3 length is 10 residues. Germline V gene lookup returns CDR1 DFQATT and CDR2 SNEGSKA (reference sequence). The CDR3 DNA reads as TGCAGTGCCAGAAGGACAGGGGACGCCTTC. It is translated as CSARRTGDAF.

This rearrangement joins TRBV25-1 to TRBJ2-1, with TRBD1 identical over 7 bases. The germline gives CDR1 MGHDK, CDR2 SYGVNS. V was clipped by 2 bases and J by 10 bases; unmatched bases: 14. CDR3 size: 16 residues. The CDR3 protein is CASSEPPPTGCYEQFF. CDR3 nucleotide sequence: TGTGCCAGCAGTGAACCCCCCCCGACAGGGTGTTACGAGCAGTTCTTC.

This chain joins TRBV28 and TRBJ1-3; 9 bases fit TRBD1. Germline values: CDR1 MDHEN, CDR2 SYDVKM. The CDR3 covers 17 residues. Germline trimming cut 5 bases from V and 0 bases from J; bases unmatched to any gene: 8. This CDR3 reads CASSESGTGNSGNTIYF. DNA of the CDR3: TGTGCCAGCAGTGAATCCGGGACAGGGAACTCTGGAAACACCATATATTTT.

V is TRBV4-1 and J is TRBJ1-4, with TRBD1 matching 7 bases. J lost 7 bases, V lost 4 bases, and 9 bases had no gene match. CDR1 is MGHRA and CDR2 is YSYEKL in the germline V gene. The CDR3 is made up of 15 amino acids. DNA of the CDR3: TGCGCCAGCAGCCTTAGGACAGGTGGGGGTGAAAAACTGTTTTTT. Encoded protein: CASSLRTGGGEKLFF.